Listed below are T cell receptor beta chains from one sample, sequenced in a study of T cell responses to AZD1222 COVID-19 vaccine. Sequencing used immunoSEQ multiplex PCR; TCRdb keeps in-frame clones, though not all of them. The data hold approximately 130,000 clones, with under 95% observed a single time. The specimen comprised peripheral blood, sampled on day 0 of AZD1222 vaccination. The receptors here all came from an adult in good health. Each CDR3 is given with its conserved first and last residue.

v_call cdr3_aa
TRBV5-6 CASSPGTGSHEQYF
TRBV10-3 CAISEGSNTGELFF
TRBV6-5 CASSIQTTNEKLFF
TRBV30 CAWSPGADGKAFF
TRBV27 CASSLLAGVGYEQYF
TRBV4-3 CASSHSTRGREQYF
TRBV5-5 CASSGQDRAGNTIYF
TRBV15 CATSSPSRVINNEQFF
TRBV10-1 CASSEKVGDVGEKLFF
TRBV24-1 CATSGQTGTGELFF
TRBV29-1 CSVDIGNIQYF
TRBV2 CASSSQGAAGNTIYF
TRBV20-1 CSAWEIDEQFF
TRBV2 CASLPGQGYDEQYF
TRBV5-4 CASSLGGANQPQHF
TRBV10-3 CAISAPTGRWDRVNEQYF
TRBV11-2 CASSPGRWSYEQYF
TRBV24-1 CATSVVTGQQFF